Each of the 29 T cell receptor beta chains below was sequenced from the same sample in a study of regulatory T cells in long-lasting Graves disease. iRepertoire HTBI primers and Arm-PCR of CDR3 regions built TCR beta libraries. TCRdb redid the calling of the multiplex PCR reads with MiXCR, one entry per CDR3 protein. The sample comprises around 420,000 distinct CDR3 sequences, approximately 16% of which are singletons, and approximately 7.8% rests with the top ten. Time point defined: newly diagnosed GD, antithyroid drugs for less than 3 months. With RNA extracted from PBMCs as input, the TCR library was made. The same data also contributed to another study, on T cells in Graves' hyperthyroidism and ophthalmopathy.

Here the sequenced sample was peripheral blood mononuclear cells (PBMCs), taken at new diagnosis, from a patient treated with antithyroid drugs. Receptor source: a woman in her 40s with Graves disease.

This clonotype was recorded many times. The gene calls are TRBV18 and TRBJ2-7, with a tentative D call TRBD2 (6 bases). V shed 2 bases and J shed 3 bases, with 14 bases lying between them. This CDR3 has 15 amino acids. Germline-derived CDR1 and CDR2 are KGHSH and LQKENI. The CDR3 DNA reads as TGTGCCAGCTCACCAGTCTTGGCTAGCGTCTACGAGCAGTACTTC. Residues: CASSPVLASVYEQYF.

The V and J genes are TRBV7-9 and TRBJ2-7, with 12 nucleotides matching TRBD2. V was clipped by 1 base and J by 1 base; unmatched bases: 5. Germline CDR1 is SEHNR and CDR2 is FQNEAQ (reference sequence). This CDR3 spans 17 amino acids. This CDR3 reads CASSLGLAGGASYEQYF. CDR3 nucleotides: TGTGCCAGCAGCTTAGGGCTAGCGGGAGGGGCTTCCTACGAGCAGTACTTC.

In its sample, this clonotype was seen many times. V gene TRBV7-2 combines with J gene TRBJ2-5; TRBD2 matches at 9 bases. This CDR3 spans 16 amino acids. The trim removed 3 bases at V and 7 bases at J, leaving 12 bases unmatched. In germline, CDR1 is SGHTA, CDR2 FQGNSA. CDR3 sequence (DNA): TGTGCCAGCAGCTTTGGTTTGGCGGGAGGGCGAAGGACCCAGTACTTC. This sequence encodes CASSFGLAGGRRTQYF. Full variable domain (missing parts from reference TRBV7-2 and TRBJ2-5): GAGVSQSPSNKVTEKGKDVELRCDPISGHTALYWYRQSLGQGLEFLIYFQGNSAPDKSGLPSDRFSAERTGGSVSTLTIQRTQQEDSAVYLCASSFGLAGGRRTQYFGPGTRLLVL.

This clonotype was observed a few times. V and J are TRBV28 and TRBJ2-7; TRBD1 is a possible D gene (5 bases). Per germline, CDR1 MDHEN and CDR2 SYDVKM. Trimming left V 3 bases short and J 3 bases short, with 12 bases between. The CDR3 runs 14 residues. CDR3: CASSLVSGNYEQYF. The CDR3 nucleotides are TGTGCCAGCAGTTTGGTGTCAGGGAACTACGAGCAGTACTTC.

The chain recombines TRBV28 with TRBJ1-2; TRBD1 matches at 7 bases. V dropped 6 bases and J dropped 3; count of bases not matched to a gene: 16. Looked up from germline, CDR1 is MDHEN and CDR2 is SYDVKM. The length of the CDR3 is 17 residues. In nucleotides, the CDR3 is TGTGCCAGCAGGACGGGGACACAGGGGCTGGGGGACTATGGCTACACCTTC. Translation: CASRTGTQGLGDYGYTF.

The rearrangement joins TRBV7-9 to TRBJ2-7, with D possibly being TRBD2 (6 bases). Germline CDR1 SEHNR, CDR2 FQNEAQ (reference sequence). This CDR3 is built from 16 residues. V lost 3 bases, J lost 3 bases, and 18 bases lay in between. CDR3 DNA sequence: TGTGCCAGCAGCTTCCCAGGTTCGGGCGGGATCTACGAGCAGTACTTC. As protein: CASSFPGSGGIYEQYF.

This clonotype showed up many times. The rearrangement uses TRBV28 and TRBJ1-2; D remains ambiguous. V shed 3 bases and J shed 2 bases, with 7 bases lying between them. This CDR3 is built from 13 residues. Per the germline V gene, CDR1 is MDHEN and CDR2 is SYDVKM. For the CDR3, the DNA is TGTGCCAGCAGTTTTTGGCCAAACTATGGCTACACCTTC. Its protein is CASSFWPNYGYTF.

About this clonotype: A clone one base away is much larger, so this may be a read error. This sequence joins TRBV30 and TRBJ1-5; D may be TRBD1 (5 bases). CDR3 length: 13 amino acids. Germline V gives CDR1 GTSNPN, CDR2 SVGIG (reference sequence). The V gene lost 8 bases and the J gene lost 5 bases, with 16 bases spanning the gap. The CDR3 sequence is CAGGDGMDQPQHF. CDR3 in DNA: TGTGCCGGGGGGGATGGCATGGATCAGCCCCAGCATTTT.

This clonotype was recorded at least ten times. This chain uses TRBV20-1 with TRBJ2-7; D tentatively reads TRBD1 or TRBD2 (5 bases each). V was clipped by 6 bases and J by 5 bases, with 17 bases between them. Germline V gene data show CDR1 as DFQATT and CDR2 as SNEGSKA (reference sequence). This CDR3 spans 13 amino acids. The CDR3 here is CSATGTGNHEQYF. The CDR3 coding sequence is TGCAGTGCGACCGGGACGGGGAACCACGAGCAGTACTTC.

This clonotype occurred a few times. Just one base apart from a much larger clone, this may be a read error. V and J are TRBV29-1 and TRBJ2-3; D uncertain. Per the germline V gene, CDR1 is SQVTM and CDR2 is ANQGSEA. This CDR3 is 16 amino acids long. Written as DNA, the CDR3 is TGCAGCGTTGAAGATTGGTCGGATACACCCACAGATACGCAGTGTTTT. Translating gives CSVEDWSDTPTDTQCF.

The CDR3, as DNA: TGCAGTGCCGAATTGGAGACCCAGTACTTC. The encoded protein is CSAELETQYF. V gene TRBV20-1 combines with J gene TRBJ2-5; D gene unclear. From germline, CDR1 is DFQATT and CDR2 SNEGSKA (reference sequence). Deletions cut 6 bases from V and 5 bases from J, with 7 bases between. The CDR3 has 10 amino acids.

Points on this clonotype: A much more abundant neighbour one base away suggests this may be a read error. The V and J genes are TRBV19 and TRBJ2-7, with 10 positions matching TRBD2. Per germline, CDR1 LNHDA and CDR2 SQIVND (reference sequence). This CDR3 contains 18 residues. CDR3 sequence reads: CAISSLGSGRAPSYEQYF. The CDR3 nucleotides are TGTGCCATTAGTTCTCTGGGCAGCGGGAGGGCTCCCTCCTACGAGCAGTACTTC.

CDR3 sequence (DNA): TGTGCCAGCAGCTTAGCGTGTCACACCATATATTTT. Protein sequence: CASSLACHTIYF. The chain combines TRBV5-4 with TRBJ1-3; D gene uncertain. This CDR3 spans 12 amino acids. Germline V gene data show CDR1 as SGHNT and CDR2 as YYREEE (reference sequence). The V and J ends lost 2 bases and 8 bases respectively, with 8 bases between them.

This clonotype has at least ten counts. The V gene is TRBV12-3 or TRBV12-4, the J gene TRBJ2-7, with D uncertain. V lost 4 bases and J lost 5, with 12 bases in between. The CDR3 loop spans 13 amino acids. The DNA of the CDR3 is TGTGCCAGCAGTTCCAGTTATTTCGACGAGCAGTACTTC. It is translated as CASSSSYFDEQYF.

With regard to this clonotype: A much larger clone lies a single base off, so this may be a read error. The chain combines TRBV3-1 with TRBJ2-7, with TRBD1 matching over 8 bases. The CDR3 covers 17 residues. Trimming cost V 4 bases and J 0 bases; bases outside gene matches: 11. Germline V gene lookup returns CDR1 LGHDT and CDR2 YNNKEL (reference sequence). The CDR3 nucleotides are TGTGCCAGCAGCCGAGGTCCGGGACAGGCCTACTCCTACGAGCAGTACTTC. Amino acids: CASSRGPGQAYSYEQYF.

This clonotype was counted between two and nine times. The V call is TRBV10-3, the J call TRBJ2-7; a possible D gene is TRBD2 (6 bases). The CDR3 totals 13 residues. V was shortened by 1 base and J by 6 bases, with 10 bases between the two germline ends. Germline V lookup: CDR1 ENHRY, CDR2 SYGVKD. The CDR3 DNA reads as TGTGCCATCAGTGAGTTGGAGGGCTCCGAGCAGTACTTC. Its protein product is CAISELEGSEQYF.

Ten or more counts support this clonotype. One end of the junction varies from germline; a read error may be responsible. The V and J genes are TRBV5-1 and TRBJ1-1; TRBD1 is a possible D gene (6 bases). The CDR3 consists of 14 residues. Germline V gene lookup returns CDR1 SGHRS and CDR2 YFSETQ. The CDR3 nucleotides are TGTGCCAGCAGCCTAGCGGACAGCGCGAGTGAAGCTTTCTTT. Protein product: CASSLADSASEAFF.

The V call is TRBV20-1, the J call TRBJ2-1; 9 bases map to TRBD2. After removal of 1 base from V and 9 bases from J, the junction contained 7 bases not matched to a gene. CDR3 size: 14 residues. Germline CDR1 reads DFQATT; CDR2 reads SNEGSKA (reference sequence). CDR3 in amino acids: CSARGPSGKVEQFF. Written as DNA, the CDR3 is TGCAGTGCTAGAGGGCCTAGCGGGAAGGTTGAGCAGTTCTTC.

This clonotype was observed a handful of times. V and J are TRBV20-1 and TRBJ1-4, with a possible D match to TRBD1 (5 bases). CDR3 length: 14 residues. V was shortened by 3 bases and J by 2 bases, with 10 bases between the two germline ends. Germline loops: CDR1 DFQATT, CDR2 SNEGSKA (reference sequence). CDR3 protein: CSASSGQTNEKLFF. DNA for the CDR3: TGCAGTGCTAGTTCGGGGCAGACTAATGAAAAACTGTTTTTT.

The gene calls are TRBV11-2 and TRBJ2-6; either TRBD1 or TRBD2 may supply D (6 bases each). Germline V CDR1 and CDR2: SGHAT, FQNNGV. The germline V and J ends were trimmed by 2 bases and 2 bases, with 10 bases remaining between them. There are 16 residues in the CDR3. Written as DNA, the CDR3 is TGTGCCAGCAGCTTAAGGGGGGTCGCTGGGGCCAACGTCCTGACTTTC. Its translation: CASSLRGVAGANVLTF.

In this sample, this clonotype turned up many times. This rearrangement joins TRBV28 to TRBJ2-3; D might be TRBD1 or TRBD2, each matching 6 bases. The CDR3 consists of 14 residues. V lost 6 bases and J 5 bases, leaving 15 bases between the germline ends. The germline V gene has CDR1 MDHEN and CDR2 SYDVKM. CDR3 in amino acids: CASRNQGGRDTQYF. The CDR3 DNA reads TGTGCCAGCAGGAACCAAGGGGGGCGAGATACGCAGTATTTT.

A word on this clonotype: It may be a read error: a sequence one base away is much more abundant. The chain combines TRBV5-1 with TRBJ2-7, with 7 bases matching TRBD2. Germline values: CDR1 SGHRS, CDR2 YFSETQ. This CDR3 region has 17 residues. J lost 0 bases, V lost 0 bases, and 9 bases had no gene match. The CDR3 bases are TGCGCCAGCAGCTTGGCCGGTGGATGCGGGAGCTCCTACGAGCAGTACTTC. Its translation is CASSLAGGCGSSYEQYF.

This clonotype was seen repeatedly, ten times or more. The chain joins TRBV7-9 to TRBJ1-2; 8 positions match TRBD1. V trimming: 5 bases; J trimming: 4 bases; junction bases outside the gene matches: 3. The CDR3 runs to 13 residues. Per the germline V gene, CDR1 is SEHNR and CDR2 is FQNEAQ (reference sequence). The CDR3 coding sequence is TGTGCCAGCAGCCCCGACAGGGGCTATGGCTACACCTTC. This translates into CASSPDRGYGYTF.

This clonotype was picked up many times. The CDR3 DNA is TGTGCCAGCAGCTTATTGGCCACATCTTACTCGGAGCAGTACTTC. As protein: CASSLLATSYSEQYF. The V and J genes are TRBV7-3 and TRBJ2-7; no clear D. CDR3 size: 15 residues. The germline gives CDR1 SGHTA, CDR2 FQGTGA. V lost 2 bases and J 7 bases, leaving 18 bases between the germline ends.

This clonotype appeared many times. The V call is TRBV2, the J call TRBJ2-3; D is possibly TRBD1 or TRBD2 (6 bases each). The V and J ends lost 5 bases and 3 bases respectively, with 9 bases between them. The CDR3 runs 13 residues. CDR1 is SNHLY, CDR2 FYNNEI, per germline. CDR3 residues: CASSTGTTDTQYF. The CDR3 DNA follows: TGTGCCAGCAGTACAGGGACTACAGATACGCAGTATTTT.

This clonotype was recorded a few times. The J gene is TRBJ2-1, the V gene TRBV12-3 or TRBV12-4; D possibly corresponds to TRBD1 (5 bases). V was clipped by 0 bases and J by 10 bases, with 16 bases between them. This CDR3 contains 15 residues. The CDR3 region has the DNA TGTGCCAGCAGTTTAGCAGGGGCCCTACCGTACGAGCAGTTCTTC. Amino acids: CASSLAGALPYEQFF.

On this clonotype itself: This may be a read error, as it is one base from a much larger clone. This chain links TRBV7-2 with TRBJ1-6, with TRBD1 as a possible D gene (6 bases). Germline V gives CDR1 SGHTA, CDR2 FQGNSA. The CDR3 consists of 16 residues. CDR3 sequence (DNA): TGTGCCAGCAGCGCTAACCGGGACATAGAATATTCAACCCTCCACTTT. Translation: CASSANRDIEYSTLHF. Full variable domain (missing parts from reference TRBV7-2 and TRBJ1-6): GAGVSQSPSNKVTEKGKDVELRCDPISGHTALYWYRQSLGQGLEFLIYFQGNSAPDKSGLPSDRFSAERTGGSVSTLTIQRTQQEDSAVYLCASSANRDIEYSTLHFGNGTRLTVT.

On this clonotype itself: One base away lies a much larger clone, so this may be a sequencing read error. DNA for the CDR3: TGTACCAGCAGCTATACGAACTCCTACGAGCAGTACTTC. Its protein product is CTSSYTNSYEQYF. J is TRBJ2-7 and V is TRBV6-9; the D is unclear. This CDR3 is built from 13 residues. From germline, CDR1 is MNHGY and CDR2 SVAAGI.

This clonotype was counted ten times or more. A read error may account for a junction end that differs from germline. V is TRBV11-2 and J is TRBJ1-5; tentatively, D is TRBD1 (5 bases). This CDR3 comprises 14 residues. The germline gives CDR1 SGHAT, CDR2 FQNNGV. The CDR3 nucleotides read TGTGCCAGCAGCATAGAGGGGTTCAATCAGCCCCAGCATTTT. Protein: CASSIEGFNQPQHF.